A selection of T cell receptor beta chains follows, all from one sample in a study of T cell responses to AZD1222 COVID-19 vaccine. Using immunoSEQ multiplex PCR, the repertoire was profiled, and TCRdb retains in-frame clones only, with some absent. The table includes 100,000 to 150,000 clones, about 90% detected once. Sequenced here: peripheral blood, sampled on day 0 of MenACWY control vaccination. These receptors were collected from an adult in good health. The CDR3 runs from the conserved cysteine through the conserved F or W. A D gene is named only where the DNA matches it firmly.

d_gene,j_gene,v_gene,len,CDR3aa,CDR3nt
TRBD2,TRBJ2-1,TRBV4-2,16,CASSQDLAGGRNEQFF,TGTGCCAGCAGCCAAGACCTAGCGGGGGGGCGGAATGAGCAGTTCTTC
NA,TRBJ1-4,TRBV11-2,15,CASSPKGGRGEKLFF,TGTGCCAGCAGCCCGAAGGGGGGGCGGGGTGAAAAACTGTTTTTT
TRBD2,TRBJ2-1,TRBV13,15,CASSLILAGGREQFF,TGTGCCAGCAGCTTAATACTAGCGGGGGGCAGGGAGCAGTTCTTC
TRBD1,TRBJ2-3,TRBV18,14,CASSLGQGGDTQYF,TGTGCCAGCTCACTCGGACAGGGTGGAGATACGCAGTATTTT
NA,TRBJ1-2,TRBV28,15,CASSFEGYYPYGYTF,TGTGCCAGCAGTTTTGAGGGTTATTATCCATATGGCTACACCTTC
TRBD1,TRBJ1-2,TRBV29-1,15,CSAIILGQAGGGYTF,TGCAGCGCCATAATACTCGGACAGGCAGGAGGTGGCTACACCTTC
NA,TRBJ1-1,TRBV5-4,13,CASSLQRNTEAFF,TGTGCCAGCAGCTTGCAGAGGAACACTGAAGCTTTCTTT
NA,TRBJ2-7,TRBV20-1,13,CSASPDSTYEQYF,TGCAGTGCTAGTCCAGACAGTACCTACGAGCAGTACTTC
TRBD1,TRBJ1-2,TRBV28,15,CASSTNRGGTYGYTF,TGTGCCAGCAGCACCAACAGGGGGGGGACCTATGGCTACACCTTC
NA,TRBJ1-5,TRBV6-1,17,CASSEDGGGGFDQPQHF,TGTGCCAGCAGTGAAGATGGGGGAGGAGGGTTCGATCAGCCCCAGCATTTT
TRBD2,TRBJ2-2,TRBV5-4,17,CASSLDSGRARAGELFF,TGTGCCAGCAGCTTGGACAGCGGGAGGGCCCGTGCCGGGGAGCTGTTTTTT
TRBD2,TRBJ2-3,TRBV5-5,16,CASSPTGTSGSGTQYF,TGTGCCAGCAGCCCAACCGGGACTAGCGGGTCTGGTACGCAGTATTTT
NA,TRBJ1-5,TRBV29-1,11,CSVDWTQPQHF,TGCAGCGTTGACTGGACGCAGCCCCAGCATTTT
TRBD1,TRBJ1-5,TRBV7-8,17,CASSLGGQGAGNQPQHF,TGTGCCAGCAGCTTAGGGGGGCAGGGGGCTGGCAATCAGCCCCAGCATTTT
TRBD2,TRBJ2-7,TRBV18,18,CASSSQPGLAGGPNEQYF,TGTGCCAGCTCATCACAACCGGGACTAGCGGGAGGGCCGAACGAGCAGTACTTC
NA,TRBJ1-1,TRBV19,13,CASREQGRTEAFF,TGTGCCAGTAGGGAACAGGGAAGGACTGAAGCTTTCTTT
NA,TRBJ1-5,TRBV9,13,CASSVQWDQPQHF,TGTGCCAGCAGCGTTCAGTGGGATCAGCCCCAGCATTTT
NA,TRBJ2-7,TRBV9,14,CASSPRPDFYEQYF,TGTGCCAGCAGCCCCCGTCCTGATTTCTACGAGCAGTACTTC
NA,TRBJ2-2,TRBV27,15,CASSFGAVGTGELFF,TGTGCCAGCAGTTTTGGGGCCGTCGGCACCGGGGAGCTGTTTTTT
NA,TRBJ2-1,TRBV5-1,13,CASSFVGGNEQFF,TGCGCCAGCAGCTTCGTAGGGGGCAATGAGCAGTTCTTC
TRBD2,TRBJ2-1,TRBV5-4,15,CASSLTSGGNNEQFF,TGTGCCAGCAGCTTGACTAGCGGGGGGAACAATGAGCAGTTCTTC
TRBD1,TRBJ2-1,TRBV5-8,16,CASSLAGTGYYNEQFF,TGTGCCAGCAGCTTGGCCGGGACAGGGTACTACAATGAGCAGTTCTTC
TRBD1,TRBJ1-2,TRBV4-3,15,CASSQAQGEGLPYTF,TGCGCCAGCAGCCAAGCCCAGGGGGAGGGCTTGCCTTACACCTTC
NA,TRBJ2-3,TRBV5-4,14,CASSPEGFTDTQYF,TGTGCCAGCAGCCCGGAGGGATTCACAGATACGCAGTATTTT
TRBD1,TRBJ1-5,TRBV11-3,16,CASSFPGTGTNQPQHF,TGTGCCAGCAGCTTTCCCGGGACAGGGACCAATCAGCCCCAGCATTTT
NA,TRBJ2-1,TRBV28,14,CASSRGGSYNEQFF,TGTGCCAGCAGCCGAGGGGGATCCTACAATGAGCAGTTCTTC
TRBD2,TRBJ2-3,TRBV4-2,15,CASSQNSGSTDTQYF,TGTGCCAGCAGCCAAAATAGCGGGAGCACAGATACGCAGTATTTT
TRBD2,TRBJ2-5,TRBV7-3,17,CASSLTSGKVRRETQYF,TGTGCCAGCAGCTTAACTAGCGGGAAGGTAAGGCGAGAGACCCAGTACTTC
NA,TRBJ1-4,TRBV5-5,14,CASSSVPTGEKLFF,TGTGCCAGCAGCTCCGTTCCAACCGGCGAAAAACTGTTTTTT
TRBD1,TRBJ1-1,TRBV5-5,15,CASTWTGTRNTEAFF,TGTGCCAGCACGTGGACAGGGACCAGGAACACTGAAGCTTTCTTT
TRBD2,TRBJ2-1,TRBV6-2/TRBV6-3,20,CASSYSTTSGGSGPYNEQFF,TGTGCCAGCAGTTACTCGACAACTAGCGGGGGGTCTGGGCCCTACAATGAGCAGTTCTTC
NA,TRBJ1-5,TRBV6-1,12,CASSEDNQPQHF,TGTGCCAGCAGTGAAGACAATCAGCCCCAGCATTTT
NA,TRBJ2-5,TRBV19,12,CASSGPEETQYF,TGTGCCAGTAGTGGCCCAGAAGAGACCCAGTACTTC
TRBD1,TRBJ1-6,TRBV19,15,CASSMEGAQNSPLHF,TGTGCCAGTAGTATGGAGGGGGCGCAGAATTCACCCCTCCACTTT
TRBD1,TRBJ1-4,TRBV18,21,CASSPPFPGQGMITTNEKLFF,TGTGCCAGCTCACCACCTTTTCCGGGACAGGGGATGATAACAACTAATGAAAAACTGTTTTTT